This T cell receptor beta chain was recorded in a study of T-cell reconstitution after alpha-beta-depleted transplantation in children. Using unique molecular identifiers, the investigators prepared the TCRbeta library. TCRdb reanalysed the PCR reads using MiXCR and keeps one entry per CDR3 protein. This sample has approximately 430,000 distinct CDR3 sequences; about 17% occur once, and the top ten carry around 30%. Germline loops: CDR1 SGHVS, CDR2 FNYEAQ. V lost 3 bases and J lost 2; bases outside the gene matches: 10. The CDR3 has 18 residues. Sequenced here: PBMCs, mostly from graft donor cells, sampled 360 days after TCRalphabeta/CD19-depleted stem cell transplant. The J gene is TRBJ2-7, the V gene TRBV7-6; 13 bases fit TRBD2. The clonotype was recovered from a boy younger than two who had a stem cell transplant for Wiskott-Aldrich syndrome, so the T cells may come from the graft donor. The CDR3 DNA follows: TGTGCCAGCAGCTTCAGAGCAGGAGGGACTAGCGGGGCCTACGAGCAGTACTTC. This encodes CASSFRAGGTSGAYEQYF.